This TCR beta chain was captured by sequencing in a study of blood T cell repertoires in COVID-19. Study context: Sample material is recorded as cDNA or gDNA derived from T cells, B-cell-depleted T cells, or PBMCs.

In the study's own analysis: Reference gene primer amplification in the assay estimated nucleated cell counts. Data came from immunoSEQ multiplex PCR; TCRdb stores just in-frame clones and leaves some out. That table is the source of V, J and clone size, and D and trimming were worked out from the DNA. The sample lists a few hundred thousand clones, approximately 88% occurring once. The V segment lost 3 bases and the J segment 5 bases; nucleotides outside the gene matches: 8. The CDR3 sequence is 16 residues long. Germline values: CDR1 LNHDA, CDR2 SQIVND (reference sequence). The V and J genes are TRBV19 and TRBJ2-2, with TRBD2 matching 8 bases. Source material: peripheral blood. The source is a man aged 50-59 years with acute or convalescent COVID-19. The CDR3 loop reads CASSIRARGVTGELFF. The CDR3 DNA reads TGTGCCAGTAGTATTAGGGCGCGGGGGGTGACCGGGGAGCTGTTTTTT.